Each of the 11 T cell receptor beta chains below was sequenced from the same sample in a study of long-term antiretroviral therapy in people with HIV. Runs used v3.0 of the immunoSEQ assay and were done at survey level. Only in-frame clones appear in the TCRdb table, and some are missing; sequencing was by immunoSEQ multiplex PCR. Altogether about 39,000 clones are present, around nine tenths being singletons, with the ten largest covering approximately 4.1%. Sequenced material: unsorted PBMCs, taken just before starting antiretroviral therapy. These receptors originate from a woman aged 18-29 years with HIV.

This chain joins TRBV5-1 and TRBJ1-1; TRBD1 aligns across 11 bases. Trimming at V came to 2 bases and at J to 2 bases, leaving 2 bases not matched to a gene. This CDR3 spans 15 amino acids. Germline V gives CDR1 SGHRS, CDR2 YFSETQ. This CDR3 is CASSFWTGGNTEAFF. The DNA of the CDR3 is TGCGCCAGCAGCTTTTGGACAGGGGGCAACACTGAAGCTTTCTTT.

The CDR3 sequence is CASSPMTGLYEQYF. CDR3 DNA sequence: TGTGCCAGCAGCCCTATGACAGGGCTCTACGAGCAGTACTTC. The chain uses TRBV28 and TRBJ2-7, with 7 bases lining up with TRBD1. The germline gives CDR1 MDHEN, CDR2 SYDVKM. Trimming cost V 6 bases and J 3 bases; bases outside gene matches: 8. The CDR3 contains 14 residues.

The chain couples TRBV9 to TRBJ1-1; no clear D. V was cut by 0 bases and J by 11 bases, with 20 bases left in between. Per the germline V gene, CDR1 is SGDLS and CDR2 is YYNGEE. The CDR3 is 15 amino acids. The CDR3, as DNA: TGTGCCAGCAGCGTAGGTAGCAGGCCTTCGGACTTGGCTTTCTTT. Protein product: CASSVGSRPSDLAFF.

The chain uses TRBV10-1 and TRBJ2-1, with D possibly matching TRBD1 (6 bases). V was pared by 4 bases and J by 7 bases, with 17 bases between. Per the germline V gene, CDR1 is WNHNN and CDR2 is SYGVQD (reference sequence). CDR3 length equals 15 residues. Here the CDR3 reads CASSARDTLGNEQFF. As DNA, the CDR3 is TGCGCCAGCAGTGCCCGGGACACACTTGGTAATGAGCAGTTCTTC.

The chain couples TRBV6-6 to TRBJ1-6; D ambiguous. This CDR3 comprises 13 residues. Per germline, CDR1 MNHNY and CDR2 SVGAGI (reference sequence). Trimming cost V 0 bases and J 7 bases, with 4 bases left between them. The CDR3 sequence: CASSYSPNSPLHF. DNA for the CDR3: TGTGCCAGCAGTTACTCCCCCAATTCACCCCTCCACTTT.

This chain uses TRBV19 with TRBJ2-1, with TRBD2 identical over 9 bases. Germline assignment: CDR1 LNHDA and CDR2 SQIVND (reference sequence). V gave up 5 bases and J gave up 8 bases; unmatched junction bases: 10. There are 15 residues in the CDR3. Here the CDR3 reads CASSYSGRSTHEQFF. The CDR3, as DNA: TGTGCCAGTAGTTACAGCGGGAGGAGCACCCATGAGCAGTTCTTC.

The chain recombines TRBV5-4 with TRBJ2-7, with D possibly TRBD1 on 6 matching bases. V was shortened by 4 bases and J by 6 bases, with 23 bases between the two germline ends. This CDR3 has 16 residues. In germline, CDR1 is SGHNT, CDR2 YYREEE (reference sequence). The CDR3 DNA sequence: TGTGCCAGCAGCCTGCCGGACAGCCTCTCGGGCGGCGAGCAGTACTTC. Its protein is CASSLPDSLSGGEQYF.

The genes are TRBV18 and TRBJ2-7, with 8 bases aligning to TRBD1. V dropped 2 bases and J dropped 3; count of bases not matched to a gene: 3. The CDR3 is 14 residues long. Germline assignment: CDR1 KGHSH and CDR2 LQKENI. Here the CDR3 reads CASSPDRGLYEQYF. CDR3 in DNA: TGTGCCAGCTCACCAGACAGGGGACTCTACGAGCAGTACTTC. The full variable domain, completed using reference TRBV18 and TRBJ2-7, is NAGVMQNPRHLVRRRGQEARLRCSPMKGHSHVYWYRQLPEEGLKFMVYLQKENIIDESGMPKERFSAEFPKEGPSILRIQQVVRGDSAAYFCASSPDRGLYEQYFGPGTRLTVT.

The chain recombines TRBV6-6 with TRBJ2-7, with D perhaps assigned TRBD1 or TRBD2 (5 bases each). With 8 bases removed from V and 2 bases from J, the gap between germline ends came to 10 bases. Germline V lookup: CDR1 MNHNY, CDR2 SVGAGI (reference sequence). This CDR3 has 12 residues. CDR3 amino acids: CASARGTYEQYF. The DNA of the CDR3 is TGTGCCAGCGCTCGGGGCACCTACGAGCAGTACTTC.

J is TRBJ1-1 and V is TRBV10-2; no reliable D call. This CDR3 region has 12 residues. V was shortened by 7 bases and J by 1 base, with 7 bases between the two germline ends. Germline V gives CDR1 WSHSY, CDR2 SAAADI. As DNA, the CDR3 is TGCGCCAGCATGTTAGCGAACACTGAAGCTTTCTTT. This translates into CASMLANTEAFF.

The chain uses TRBV5-1 and TRBJ1-1, with D possibly matching TRBD1 (6 bases). This CDR3 region has 17 residues. CDR1 SGHRS and CDR2 YFSETQ come from the germline V gene. V lost 4 bases to trimming and J lost 1 base, with 20 bases between them. CDR3 DNA sequence: TGCGCCAGCAGCGGGTATTACAGGGACCCTGGGAACACTGAAGCTTTCTTT. Its translation is CASSGYYRDPGNTEAFF.